The present T cell receptor (beta chain) was sequenced within a study of shared clonotypes between healthy human individuals. On the study more broadly: CD8 memory received one plate per donor, CD8 naive two, CD4 memory three and CD4 naive three.

The data were produced by immunoSEQ multiplex PCR, yet TCRdb's version contains in-frame clones alone and is incomplete. The profile shows about 1.5 million clones, 95% to 97% of them singletons. This clone was seen only a few times. Sequencing input: naive CD4+ T cells sorted from blood. Noted subset: CD45RA+ positively selected. The clonotype comes from a man younger than 40 in good health.

CDR3 nucleotide sequence: TGTGCCAGCCAAGCAGGGGCCGGGGAGCTGTTTTTT. Amino acid sequence: CASQAGAGELFF. The chain employs TRBV5-4 and TRBJ2-2; TRBD1 is a possible D gene (6 bases). The CDR3 length is 12 residues. The germline gives CDR1 SGHNT, CDR2 YYREEE (reference sequence). Trimming left V 7 bases short and J 6 bases short, with 10 bases between.